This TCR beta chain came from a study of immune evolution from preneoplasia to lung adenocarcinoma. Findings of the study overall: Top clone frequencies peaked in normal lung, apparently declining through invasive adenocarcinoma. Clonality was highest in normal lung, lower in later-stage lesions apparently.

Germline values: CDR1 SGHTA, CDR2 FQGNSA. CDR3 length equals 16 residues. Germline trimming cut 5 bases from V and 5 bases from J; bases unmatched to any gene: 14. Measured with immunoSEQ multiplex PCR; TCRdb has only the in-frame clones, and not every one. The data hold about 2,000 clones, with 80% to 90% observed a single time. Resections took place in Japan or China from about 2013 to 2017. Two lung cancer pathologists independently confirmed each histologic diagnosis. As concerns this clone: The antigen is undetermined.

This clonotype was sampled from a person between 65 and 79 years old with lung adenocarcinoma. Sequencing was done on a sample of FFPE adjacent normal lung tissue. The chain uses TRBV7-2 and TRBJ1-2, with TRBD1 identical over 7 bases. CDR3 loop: CASSEDRNHHLYGYTF. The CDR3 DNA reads TGTGCCAGCAGCGAGGACAGGAACCACCATCTGTATGGCTACACCTTC.